This passage covers 23 T cell receptor beta chains from one sample sequenced in a study of T cell changes during pregnancy in multiple sclerosis. TCRdb's copy holds only in-frame clones and misses some; the assay was immunoSEQ multiplex PCR. The table shows around 31,000 clones, with roughly 91% occurring only once. Specimen: CD4+ T cells from peripheral blood mononuclear cells, collected in the second trimester of pregnancy. These TCRs come from a female donor with multiple sclerosis, enrolled in a pregnancy study.

The V and J genes are TRBV6-1 and TRBJ1-1, with 7 nucleotides matching TRBD1. Germline values: CDR1 MNHNS, CDR2 SASEGT. CDR3 length: 15 amino acids. The V and J ends lost 1 base and 0 bases, in that order; junction bases with no gene match: 2. CDR3 in amino acids: CASSEGQGVNTEAFF. The DNA for the CDR3 is TGTGCCAGCAGTGAAGGACAGGGCGTGAACACTGAAGCTTTCTTT.

The chain couples TRBV10-2 to TRBJ2-7, with 8 bases fitting TRBD1. The CDR3 has 13 amino acids. Germline V gene sequence: CDR1 WSHSY, CDR2 SAAADI. J was trimmed by 4 bases and V by 7 bases; bases with no gene match: 6. CDR3 DNA: TGCGCCAGCAACAGGGGGAATAGGTACGAGCAGTACTTC. Residues: CASNRGNRYEQYF.

This chain links TRBV30 with TRBJ2-1, with TRBD2 matching over 7 bases. Looked up from germline, CDR1 is GTSNPN and CDR2 is SVGIG (reference sequence). This CDR3 has 15 amino acids. V lost 3 bases and J lost 2; bases outside the gene matches: 7. The CDR3: CAWRRERGPYNEQFF. As DNA, the CDR3 is TGTGCCTGGAGGAGGGAGCGGGGACCCTACAATGAGCAGTTCTTC.

This clone was observed a few times. The V gene is TRBV28, the J gene TRBJ2-7; no clear D gene. Germline CDR1 reads MDHEN; CDR2 reads SYDVKM. The CDR3 length is 12 residues. V shed 3 bases and J shed 3 bases, with 6 bases lying between them. The chain's CDR3 is CASSFQNYEQYF. The CDR3, as DNA: TGTGCCAGCAGTTTCCAGAACTACGAGCAGTACTTC.

V usage is TRBV25-1 and J usage is TRBJ2-2, with TRBD1 as a possible D gene (6 bases). The CDR3 sequence is 15 residues long. Germline CDR1 is MGHDK and CDR2 is SYGVNS. The V end lost 1 base, the J end lost 6 bases, and 12 bases lay between the germline ends. CDR3 coding DNA: TGTGCCAGCAGTGAATTCGCGTCAGGGGCCGGGGAGCTGTTTTTT. Translation gives CASSEFASGAGELFF.

The J gene is TRBJ1-5, the V gene TRBV28, with TRBD1 matching 9 bases. This CDR3 has 15 amino acids. J lost 4 bases, V lost 6 bases, and 7 bases had no gene match. CDR1 MDHEN and CDR2 SYDVKM come from the germline V gene. The CDR3 sequence is CASRQIDRGNQPQHF. CDR3 coding DNA: TGTGCCAGCAGGCAGATAGACAGGGGGAATCAGCCCCAGCATTTT.

The V call is TRBV30, the J call TRBJ2-4, with 10 positions matching TRBD2. Trimming took 4 bases from V and 0 from J; bases not matched to a gene: 9. The CDR3 extends over 17 amino acids. Germline CDR1 is GTSNPN and CDR2 is SVGIG (reference sequence). The CDR3 coding sequence is TGTGCCTGGAACGGACTAGCGGAGCACCTAGCCAAAAACATTCAGTACTTC. Translation: CAWNGLAEHLAKNIQYF.

The V and J genes are TRBV6-5 and TRBJ2-7; 11 bases match TRBD2. The CDR3 covers 15 residues. Unmatched junction bases numbered 6, after V lost 6 bases and J lost 2 bases. Germline CDR1 and CDR2: MNHEY and SVGAGI. The CDR3 is CASRPGLADTYEQYF. CDR3 DNA: TGTGCCAGCAGACCGGGACTAGCGGATACCTACGAGCAGTACTTC.

The V gene is TRBV5-1, the J gene TRBJ2-3; TRBD2 aligns across 8 bases. V dropped 0 bases and J dropped 6; count of bases not matched to a gene: 6. The germline V gene has CDR1 SGHRS and CDR2 YFSETQ. The length of the CDR3 is 15 residues. CDR3 in DNA: TGCGCCAGCAGCTTGGTTCGGGAGGGCCCCGATACGCAGTATTTT. This encodes CASSLVREGPDTQYF.

The gene calls are TRBV19 and TRBJ2-6; D is ambiguous. Trimming left V 1 base short and J 0 bases short, with 10 bases between. Germline-derived CDR1 and CDR2 are LNHDA and SQIVND (reference sequence). The CDR3 contains 17 residues. CDR3 loop: CASSIVPTLSGANVLTF. The CDR3 bases are TGTGCCAGTAGTATAGTCCCGACTCTCTCTGGGGCCAACGTCCTGACTTTC.

This clone was detected once. The rearrangement uses TRBV28 and TRBJ1-3; a possible D gene is TRBD1 (6 bases). Looked up from germline, CDR1 is MDHEN and CDR2 is SYDVKM. Trimming left V 3 bases short and J 8 bases short, with 14 bases between. The CDR3 extends over 14 amino acids. The CDR3 nucleotides read TGTGCCAGCAGTTTTACAGGGATCGGCTACACCATATATTTT. Its translation is CASSFTGIGYTIYF.

The chain carries TRBV5-1 and TRBJ1-1, with 11 bases fitting TRBD1. The CDR3 has 15 amino acids. J lost 4 bases, V lost 0 bases, and 2 bases had no gene match. In germline, CDR1 is SGHRS, CDR2 YFSETQ. DNA of the CDR3: TGCGCCAGCAGCTTGGTAGGACAGGGGGCCACTGAAGCTTTCTTT. This translates into CASSLVGQGATEAFF.

The chain links TRBV6-1 to TRBJ1-5; D ambiguous. Looked up from germline, CDR1 is MNHNS and CDR2 is SASEGT. Trimming pared 3 bases from V and 1 base from J, leaving 10 bases between. This CDR3 has 15 amino acids. This CDR3 is CASSEAGGSNQPQHF. As DNA, the CDR3 is TGTGCCAGCAGTGAGGCGGGAGGCAGCAATCAGCCCCAGCATTTT.

The rearrangement links TRBV18 to TRBJ2-5, with 8 bases that match TRBD2. CDR1 is KGHSH and CDR2 is LQKENI in the germline V gene. The CDR3 spans 13 residues. The junction had 6 bases not matched to a gene; V was cut back by 8 bases and J by 4 bases. CDR3 coding DNA: TGTGCCAGCCGAGCGGGAGAGGTAGAGACCCAGTACTTC. Protein product: CASRAGEVETQYF. Full variable domain (missing parts from reference TRBV18 and TRBJ2-5): NAGVMQNPRHLVRRRGQEARLRCSPMKGHSHVYWYRQLPEEGLKFMVYLQKENIIDESGMPKERFSAEFPKEGPSILRIQQVVRGDSAAYFCASRAGEVETQYFGPGTRLLVL.

This clone was detected only once. The chain carries TRBV28 and TRBJ1-1; 7 bases agree with TRBD1. Germline V gene data show CDR1 as MDHEN and CDR2 as SYDVKM. The CDR3 consists of 16 residues. The junction had 9 bases not matched to a gene; V was cut back by 5 bases and J by 0 bases. The CDR3 DNA reads as TGTGCCAGCAGTCGAGGGGGCAGAGGAATGAACACTGAAGCTTTCTTT. Translated, it gives CASSRGGRGMNTEAFF.

This chain uses TRBV7-2 with TRBJ2-3, with unresolved D. V lost 4 bases to trimming and J lost 1 base, with 9 bases between them. The CDR3 loop spans 14 amino acids. Germline V lookup: CDR1 SGHTA, CDR2 FQGNSA. The CDR3 coding sequence is TGTGCCAGCAGCTATGCTGCGGGCACAGATACGCAGTATTTT. Amino acid sequence: CASSYAAGTDTQYF. Based on the CDR3 plus reference TRBV7-2 and TRBJ2-3, the full variable domain is GAGVSQSPSNKVTEKGKDVELRCDPISGHTALYWYRQSLGQGLEFLIYFQGNSAPDKSGLPSDRFSAERTGGSVSTLTIQRTQQEDSAVYLCASSYAAGTDTQYFGPGTRLTVL.

This chain links TRBV7-2 with TRBJ1-2; 12 bases map to TRBD1. Germline V gene sequence: CDR1 SGHTA, CDR2 FQGNSA. This CDR3 contains 17 residues. With V trimmed by 4 bases and J by 4 bases, 10 bases remained unmatched. CDR3 nucleotide sequence: TGTGCCAGCAGCTCCCGGGACAGGGGGCGAGGTGGCTATGGCTACACCTTC. Protein product: CASSSRDRGRGGYGYTF. The whole variable domain, filled in from reference TRBV7-2 and TRBJ1-2, reads GAGVSQSPSNKVTEKGKDVELRCDPISGHTALYWYRQSLGQGLEFLIYFQGNSAPDKSGLPSDRFSAERTGGSVSTLTIQRTQQEDSAVYLCASSSRDRGRGGYGYTFGSGTRLTVV.

This sequence joins TRBV28 and TRBJ2-5, with 7 bases that match TRBD1. This CDR3 is built from 14 residues. V was clipped by 5 bases and J by 2 bases; unmatched bases: 5. Germline V lookup: CDR1 MDHEN, CDR2 SYDVKM. CDR3 amino acids: CASSTRGQQETQYF. In nucleotides, the CDR3 is TGTGCCAGCAGTACTAGGGGACAGCAAGAGACCCAGTACTTC.

The V gene is TRBV2, the J gene TRBJ2-1; TRBD2 matches 9 bases. V trimming: 7 bases; J trimming: 7 bases; junction bases outside the gene matches: 14. There are 16 residues in the CDR3. CDR1 and CDR2 (germline): SNHLY, FYNNEI. CDR3: CASTSAGGLAGNEQFF. For the CDR3, the DNA is TGTGCCAGCACGTCCGCTGGGGGACTAGCAGGGAATGAGCAGTTCTTC.

This chain links TRBV6-1 with TRBJ1-1, with TRBD1 matching over 9 bases. Trimming removed 3 bases from V and 5 bases from J; junction bases left unmatched: 7. The CDR3 contains 15 residues. Germline CDR1 and CDR2: MNHNS and SASEGT. The CDR3 here is CASSDSGQGRTEAFF. CDR3 DNA sequence: TGTGCCAGCAGTGACTCAGGACAGGGGCGGACTGAAGCTTTCTTT.

Worth noting for this clone: In the same sample, other DNA sequences code for this CDR3. The chain links TRBV5-1 to TRBJ2-1, with 10 bases lining up with TRBD1. CDR1 and CDR2 (germline): SGHRS, YFSETQ. Losses at the gene ends were 3 bases for V and 5 bases for J; bases not matched to a gene: 11. The CDR3 totals 17 residues. The CDR3: CASSWTPLGTGDNEQFF. DNA of the CDR3: TGCGCCAGCAGCTGGACTCCCTTAGGGACAGGGGACAATGAGCAGTTCTTC.

The chain links TRBV19 to TRBJ1-1; no firm D call. Trimming shortened V by 5 bases and J by 2 bases, and 9 bases separated the two germline ends. The CDR3 is 13 residues long. The germline V gene has CDR1 LNHDA and CDR2 SQIVND (reference sequence). The CDR3 region is CASSGTTNTEAFF. CDR3 sequence (DNA): TGTGCCAGTAGTGGCACCACAAACACTGAAGCTTTCTTT.

The chain recombines TRBV5-4 with TRBJ1-1; 10 positions agree with TRBD1. The CDR3 is made up of 14 amino acids. CDR1 is SGHNT, CDR2 YYREEE, per germline (reference sequence). V shed 3 bases and J 6 bases; nucleotides not matched to a gene: 5. CDR3 bases: TGTGCCAGCAGCTCCGGGACAGGGGCCTCTGAAGCTTTCTTT. Translating gives CASSSGTGASEAFF.